This T cell receptor beta chain was sequenced during a study of beta chain features in type 1 diabetes. This clone occurred a few times. The target antigen is unknown. Notes on the study in general: Comparison showed that naive, central memory and Treg TCRB repertoires appeared more similar among patients than among healthy donors. Type 1 diabetes patients showed a moderate but significant shortening of TCRB CDR3s in all four CD4+ subsets. The VDJ junctions of type 1 diabetes patients carried fewer insertions and more deletions.

Sequencing targeted expressed TCRB transcripts, as all isolated RNA had been reverse transcribed. Naive, central memory and regulatory T cell samples came to a mean of approximately 3.3 million reads. Measured with immunoSEQ multiplex PCR; TCRdb has only the in-frame clones, and not every one. The sample consists of 25,000 to 30,000 clones, less than 70% of them appearing once. CDR3 length: 16 residues. Germline-derived CDR1 and CDR2 are ENHRY and SYGVKD. With 3 bases clipped from V and 0 bases from J, the junction kept 5 bases outside the gene matches. The source is a woman under 30 with type 1 diabetes. The V and J genes are TRBV10-3 and TRBJ2-3, with 8 bases matching TRBD2. The specimen was Tregs from blood. CDR3 protein: CAISDPGGRSTDTQYF. CDR3 in DNA: TGTGCCATCAGTGATCCTGGCGGGAGGAGCACAGATACGCAGTATTTT.